This passage covers 21 T cell receptor beta chains from one sample sequenced in a study of beta chain features in type 1 diabetes. Expressed TCRB transcripts were sequenced because the entire RNA isolate underwent reverse transcription. Produced via immunoSEQ multiplex PCR; TCRdb's table is partial and in-frame only. The repertoire consists of roughly 500,000 clones, with roughly 10% occurring once and the leading ten covering approximately 0.05%. The sequencing input was naive CD4+ T cells from blood. The receptors stem from a woman under 30 in good health.

This clone came up a few times. The rearrangement uses TRBV7-2 and TRBJ2-5; 8 positions match TRBD1. J lost 5 bases, V lost 5 bases, and 10 bases had no gene match. The CDR3 extends over 15 amino acids. Germline V gene lookup returns CDR1 SGHTA and CDR2 FQGNSA. The CDR3 sequence is CASSPGQGRLETQYF. In nucleotides, the CDR3 is TGTGCCAGCAGCCCAGGACAGGGAAGGTTGGAGACCCAGTACTTC.

V is TRBV14 and J is TRBJ1-2, with D tentatively TRBD1 (6 bases). Germline CDR1 SGHDN, CDR2 FVKESK. This CDR3 comprises 16 residues. Between the trimmed V and J ends, which lost 0 bases and 6 bases, there was a span of 17 bases. DNA for the CDR3: TGTGCCAGCAGCCAAGAACACAGGGTCAGGAAACATGGCTACACCTTC. Encoded protein: CASSQEHRVRKHGYTF. Based on the CDR3 plus reference TRBV14 and TRBJ1-2, the full variable domain is EAGVTQFPSHSVIEKGQTVTLRCDPISGHDNLYWYRRVMGKEIKFLLHFVKESKQDESGMPNNRFLAERTGGTYSTLKVQPAELEDSGVYFCASSQEHRVRKHGYTFGSGTRLTVV.

This clone has just a few counts. The rearrangement joins TRBV18 to TRBJ1-5, with unresolved D. This CDR3 has 16 residues. The germline CDR1 and CDR2 sequences are KGHSH and LQKENI. The V and J ends lost 4 bases and 5 bases respectively, with 18 bases between them. The CDR3 loop is CASSLVSFAEDQPQHF. CDR3 DNA sequence: TGTGCCAGCTCACTGGTTAGCTTCGCGGAAGATCAGCCCCAGCATTTT. Together with reference TRBV18 and TRBJ1-5, the CDR3 gives the full variable domain: NAGVMQNPRHLVRRRGQEARLRCSPMKGHSHVYWYRQLPEEGLKFMVYLQKENIIDESGMPKERFSAEFPKEGPSILRIQQVVRGDSAAYFCASSLVSFAEDQPQHFGDGTRLSIL.

The chain carries TRBV5-1 and TRBJ1-4, with D possibly matching TRBD1 (5 bases). Germline values: CDR1 SGHRS, CDR2 YFSETQ. V dropped 2 bases and J dropped 4 bases, with 12 bases sitting between them. The CDR3 contains 15 residues. The DNA for the CDR3 is TGCGCCAGCAGCTTATCCGGGACCCTTAATGAAAAACTGTTTTTT. Translated: CASSLSGTLNEKLFF.

This chain connects TRBV9 to TRBJ2-7, with 10 nucleotides matching TRBD1. Per the germline V gene, CDR1 is SGDLS and CDR2 is YYNGEE. CDR3 length: 18 residues. V shed 5 bases and J 5 bases; nucleotides not matched to a gene: 19. DNA of the CDR3: TGTGCCAGCAGTGAAACCTTTGCCGGGACAGGGGCGTTCAACGAGCAGTACTTC. Translating gives CASSETFAGTGAFNEQYF.

This clone was picked up a small number of times. The genes are TRBV28 and TRBJ2-7, with a tentative D call TRBD1 (6 bases). The germline gives CDR1 MDHEN, CDR2 SYDVKM. CDR3 size: 15 residues. Trimming removed 0 bases from V and 2 bases from J, with 11 bases in between. The CDR3 sequence is CASSLWGGDTYEQYF. CDR3 DNA sequence: TGTGCCAGCAGTTTATGGGGTGGGGACACCTACGAGCAGTACTTC.

The J gene is TRBJ2-1, the V gene TRBV15, with unresolved D. Trimming shortened V by 0 bases and J by 10 bases, and 13 bases separated the two germline ends. The germline CDR1 and CDR2 sequences are LNHNV and YYDKDF (reference sequence). The CDR3 consists of 14 residues. CDR3 nucleotides: TGTGCCACCAGCAGAGATCTGGGCGGTACCGAGCAGTTCTTC. Protein sequence: CATSRDLGGTEQFF.

The rearrangement joins TRBV5-1 to TRBJ2-4, with TRBD2 as a possible D gene (5 bases). This CDR3 contains 15 residues. CDR1 is SGHRS and CDR2 is YFSETQ in the germline V gene. V shed 3 bases and J shed 0 bases, with 10 bases lying between them. The DNA for the CDR3 is TGCGCCAGCAGCTCGGCCGGGAAAGCCAAAAACATTCAGTACTTC. It encodes CASSSAGKAKNIQYF.

The chain combines TRBV5-1 with TRBJ1-2; D is undetermined. The CDR3 totals 14 residues. V was trimmed by 1 base and J by 1 base, leaving 8 bases between them. Per germline, CDR1 SGHRS and CDR2 YFSETQ. The DNA of the CDR3 is TGCGCCAGCAGCTTGACGACGGATAACTATGGCTACACCTTC. Translated, it gives CASSLTTDNYGYTF.

The genes are TRBV2 and TRBJ2-7; no firm D call. The CDR3 sequence is 11 residues long. Germline V lookup: CDR1 SNHLY, CDR2 FYNNEI. Trimming took off 5 bases at V and 4 bases at J, with 6 bases between the two ends. DNA of the CDR3: TGTGCCAGCAGTCCAATTTACGAGCAGTACTTC. This translates into CASSPIYEQYF.

This clone has a single count. The V and J genes are TRBV30 and TRBJ1-3, with D unclear. Germline values: CDR1 GTSNPN, CDR2 SVGIG (reference sequence). The CDR3 runs to 14 residues. V was clipped by 3 bases and J by 7 bases, with 16 bases between them. This CDR3 reads CAWSVVSRWNTIYF. For the CDR3, the DNA is TGTGCCTGGAGCGTGGTTTCTCGTTGGAACACCATATATTTT. Full variable domain (remainder filled in from reference TRBV30 and TRBJ1-3): SQTIHQWPATLVQPVGSPLSLECTVEGTSNPNLYWYRQAAGRGLQLLFYSVGIGQISSEVPQNLSASRPQDRQFILSSKKLLLSDSGFYLCAWSVVSRWNTIYFGEGSWLTVV.

This clone was seen a few times. This chain joins TRBV7-9 and TRBJ2-7; tentatively, D is TRBD1 (6 bases). Trimming took off 3 bases at V and 2 bases at J, with 11 bases between the two ends. CDR3 length: 14 amino acids. The germline V gene encodes CDR1 SEHNR and CDR2 FQNEAQ (reference sequence). CDR3: CASSFMTGAYEQYF. DNA for the CDR3: TGTGCCAGCAGCTTCATGACAGGTGCCTACGAGCAGTACTTC.

The chain couples TRBV7-3 to TRBJ2-5; 10 bases fit TRBD1. V trimming: 4 bases; J trimming: 2 bases; junction bases outside the gene matches: 4. Germline-derived CDR1 and CDR2 are SGHTA and FQGTGA. This CDR3 spans 15 amino acids. The CDR3 here is CASSSDRGRQETQYF. The CDR3 DNA sequence: TGTGCCAGCAGCTCCGACAGGGGGCGTCAAGAGACCCAGTACTTC.

The chain has TRBV2 and TRBJ2-4; D call uncertain. Trimming took 4 bases from V and 9 from J, leaving 7 bases between them. The CDR3 is made up of 11 amino acids. CDR1 and CDR2 (germline): SNHLY, FYNNEI. CDR3 loop: CASSVETIQYF. The CDR3 DNA follows: TGTGCCAGCAGTGTCGAAACCATTCAGTACTTC. Full variable domain (missing parts from reference TRBV2 and TRBJ2-4): EPEVTQTPSHQVTQMGQEVILRCVPISNHLYFYWYRQILGQKVEFLVSFYNNEISEKSEIFDDQFSVERPDGSNFTLKIRSTKLEDSAMYFCASSVETIQYFGAGTRLSVL.

In this sample, this clone turned up a few times. J is TRBJ2-2 and V is TRBV11-2; D remains unclear. Germline loops: CDR1 SGHAT, CDR2 FQNNGV. The CDR3 loop spans 15 amino acids. The V end lost 4 bases, the J end lost 1 base, and 10 bases lay between the germline ends. As DNA, the CDR3 is TGTGCCAGCAGCTCCCCCCGACAGAACACCGGGGAGCTGTTTTTT. The encoded protein is CASSSPRQNTGELFF.

The chain couples TRBV11-3 to TRBJ2-7; 8 bases are shared with TRBD2. Trimming at V came to 3 bases and at J to 3 bases, leaving 4 bases not matched to a gene. The CDR3 runs to 14 residues. CDR1 and CDR2 from the germline V gene are SGHNT and YENEEA. CDR3 sequence reads: CASSFLSGSYEQYF. CDR3 nucleotides: TGTGCCAGCAGCTTCTTAAGCGGGAGCTACGAGCAGTACTTC.

This rearrangement joins TRBV6-6 to TRBJ2-7; a possible D gene is TRBD1 (6 bases). V was trimmed by 4 bases and J by 0 bases, leaving 10 bases between them. Germline CDR1 MNHNY, CDR2 SVGAGI (reference sequence). This CDR3 comprises 14 residues. This CDR3 is CASSSQDSSYEQYF. The CDR3, as DNA: TGTGCCAGCAGTTCACAGGACAGCTCCTACGAGCAGTACTTC.

This CDR3 reads CASSAGVNRPNEKLFF. DNA for the CDR3: TGTGCCAGCAGCGCAGGGGTGAACAGGCCCAATGAAAAACTGTTTTTT. The rearrangement links TRBV9 to TRBJ1-4, with D tentatively TRBD1 (6 bases). The germline CDR1 and CDR2 sequences are SGDLS and YYNGEE. Trimming cost V 3 bases and J 5 bases, with 17 bases left between them. This CDR3 region has 16 residues.

This clone was seen repeatedly, ten times or more. CDR3 DNA sequence: TGCAGCGCCCGGATATTGGATGAGCAGTTCTTC. This translates into CSARILDEQFF. The chain uses TRBV29-1 and TRBJ2-1; D is uncertain. CDR3 length: 11 amino acids. Trimming removed 7 bases at V and 8 bases at J, with 12 bases between. The V gene's germline CDR1 is SQVTM and CDR2 ANQGSEA.

The gene calls are TRBV2 and TRBJ2-7, with 10 positions matching TRBD2. V trimming: 7 bases; J trimming: 5 bases; junction bases outside the gene matches: 2. From germline, CDR1 is SNHLY and CDR2 FYNNEI. This CDR3 has 12 amino acids. This CDR3 is CASNLAGDEQYF. CDR3 in DNA: TGTGCCAGCAATCTAGCGGGAGACGAGCAGTACTTC.

This clone was recorded a few times. The chain employs TRBV10-3 and TRBJ2-1; TRBD1 matches at 11 bases. Per germline, CDR1 ENHRY and CDR2 SYGVKD. The junction had 5 bases not matched to a gene; V was cut back by 8 bases and J by 8 bases. CDR3 length equals 13 residues. CDR3 DNA sequence: TGTGCCATCGGACAGGGGGCCGTCGATGAGCAGTTCTTC. Protein: CAIGQGAVDEQFF.